Listed here are 13 T cell receptor beta chains from one sample, sequenced in a study of blood T cells in healthy people across ages. Next came a second PCR, run for about 7 to 12 cycles, which used a sample-barcoded 5' primer along with a J-beta primer mix. In TCRdb, the 5' RACE reads were re-called with MiXCR into one record per CDR3 protein. The sample contains around 1,100,000 distinct CDR3 sequences, 35% to 40% of which appear only once. The sequenced sample was blood. These receptors were obtained from a man younger than 35 in good health.

This clonotype was observed a few times. The chain combines TRBV5-6 with TRBJ1-5, with 9 bases aligning to TRBD1. V lost 5 bases to trimming and J lost 5 bases; unmatched junction nucleotides: 5. Germline CDR1 reads SGHDT; CDR2 reads YYEEEE. The CDR3 totals 14 residues. In DNA form, the CDR3 reads TGTGCCAGCAGTTACAGGGGGCTGGATCAGCCCCAGCATTTT. It codes for CASSYRGLDQPQHF.

A word on this clonotype: A read error may account for a junction end that differs from germline. The chain is built from TRBV7-2 and TRBJ2-7, with TRBD1 matching 7 bases. This CDR3 has 12 residues. The V gene's germline CDR1 is SGHTA and CDR2 FQGNSA. CDR3 protein: CASSLAVGTEHF. DNA for the CDR3: TGTGCCAGCAGCTTAGCGGTCGGGACAGAACACTTC.

This clonotype showed up just a few times. The J gene is TRBJ2-2, the V gene TRBV6-5, with a tentative D call TRBD1 (5 bases). V was trimmed by 6 bases and J by 5 bases, leaving 10 bases between them. Germline V gene data show CDR1 as MNHEY and CDR2 as SVGAGI. CDR3 length equals 13 residues. CDR3 protein: CASSRQLTGELFF. Here the CDR3 DNA reads TGTGCCAGCAGCCGACAGCTAACCGGGGAGCTGTTTTTT.

This chain links TRBV30 with TRBJ2-2, with unresolved D. The germline V and J ends were trimmed by 0 bases and 2 bases, with 7 bases remaining between them. The CDR3 covers 14 residues. CDR1 is GTSNPN and CDR2 is SVGIG in the germline V gene (reference sequence). The CDR3 sequence is CAWSVLRNTGELFF. CDR3 in DNA: TGTGCCTGGAGTGTACTGAGAAACACCGGGGAGCTGTTTTTT.

The J gene is TRBJ2-3, the V gene TRBV7-2; D call uncertain. The V and J ends lost 3 bases and 3 bases respectively, with 10 bases between them. Germline values: CDR1 SGHTA, CDR2 FQGNSA. This CDR3 is 14 amino acids long. Here the CDR3 reads CASSFGMGTDTQYF. The CDR3 DNA is TGTGCCAGCAGCTTCGGAATGGGGACAGATACGCAGTATTTT.

This clonotype appeared a few times. The chain recombines TRBV20-1 with TRBJ1-2, with a tentative D call TRBD1 (6 bases). The CDR3 has 18 amino acids. The V gene's germline CDR1 is DFQATT and CDR2 SNEGSKA (reference sequence). With 0 bases removed from V and 5 bases from J, the gap between germline ends came to 25 bases. CDR3 in DNA: TGCAGTGCTAGAGATGGGTCCTACGGACAGCGGGCCCTTTATGGCTACACCTTC. Translated: CSARDGSYGQRALYGYTF.

This clonotype was recorded many times. This chain links TRBV29-1 with TRBJ2-1; TRBD2 agrees at 14 bases. CDR1 is SQVTM and CDR2 is ANQGSEA in the germline V gene. V trimming: 6 bases; J trimming: 7 bases; junction bases outside the gene matches: 14. This CDR3 is built from 17 residues. The CDR3 DNA reads as TGCAGCGTCGGGACTAGCGGGGGTAGAATCTCCCGGAATGAGCAGTTCTTC. Translating it yields CSVGTSGGRISRNEQFF.

This clonotype was detected once. The chain combines TRBV7-6 with TRBJ2-2; D remains ambiguous. CDR1 SGHVS and CDR2 FNYEAQ come from the germline V gene. The CDR3 totals 14 residues. V lost 4 bases and J 0 bases, leaving 6 bases between the germline ends. The CDR3 region is CASSSEANTGELFF. In DNA form, the CDR3 reads TGTGCCAGCAGCTCAGAAGCGAACACCGGGGAGCTGTTTTTT.

The chain links TRBV5-1 to TRBJ2-7, with 7 nucleotides matching TRBD1. Germline trimming cut 4 bases from V and 1 base from J; bases unmatched to any gene: 20. The germline V gene encodes CDR1 SGHRS and CDR2 YFSETQ. CDR3 length: 19 residues. The CDR3 coding sequence is TGCGCCAGCAGCCCGGGCCCCTCTACAGGGGCTCATGAGTCCTACGAGCAGTACTTC. This translates into CASSPGPSTGAHESYEQYF.

On this clonotype itself: Sequence at one end of the junction differs from germline and may be a read error. The V gene is TRBV12-3 or TRBV12-4, the J gene TRBJ1-5, with 8 bases matching TRBD1. The CDR3 runs to 15 residues. The CDR3 region has the DNA TGTGCCAGCGGTTTCGCGGACAGGGGCAATCAGCCCCAGCATTTT. It encodes CASGFADRGNQPQHF.

This chain connects TRBV4-3 to TRBJ2-3, with D possibly matching TRBD2 (5 bases). The CDR3 covers 17 residues. Looked up from germline, CDR1 is LGHNA and CDR2 is YSLEER. The V and J ends lost 0 bases and 1 base respectively, with 14 bases between them. Here the CDR3 reads CASSQDYGLTRTDTQYF. DNA for the CDR3: TGCGCCAGCAGCCAAGATTATGGACTCACCCGCACAGATACGCAGTATTTT.

This chain uses TRBV4-3 with TRBJ1-6, with TRBD1 matching 11 bases. Trimming removed 4 bases from V and 9 bases from J; junction bases left unmatched: 5. The germline CDR1 and CDR2 sequences are LGHNA and YSLEER. The CDR3 has 15 amino acids. This chain's CDR3 is CASSRGQGAFSPLHF. The CDR3 nucleotides are TGCGCCAGCAGCCGCGGACAGGGGGCATTTTCACCCCTCCACTTT.

The rearrangement uses TRBV10-3 and TRBJ1-2, with D uncertain. The ends were cut back, 3 bases at V and 4 bases at J, with 9 bases in the middle. CDR1 and CDR2 (germline): ENHRY, SYGVKD. The CDR3 contains 13 residues. The DNA of the CDR3 is TGTGCCATCAGTGATAATGACCTCTATGGCTACACCTTC. Protein product: CAISDNDLYGYTF.